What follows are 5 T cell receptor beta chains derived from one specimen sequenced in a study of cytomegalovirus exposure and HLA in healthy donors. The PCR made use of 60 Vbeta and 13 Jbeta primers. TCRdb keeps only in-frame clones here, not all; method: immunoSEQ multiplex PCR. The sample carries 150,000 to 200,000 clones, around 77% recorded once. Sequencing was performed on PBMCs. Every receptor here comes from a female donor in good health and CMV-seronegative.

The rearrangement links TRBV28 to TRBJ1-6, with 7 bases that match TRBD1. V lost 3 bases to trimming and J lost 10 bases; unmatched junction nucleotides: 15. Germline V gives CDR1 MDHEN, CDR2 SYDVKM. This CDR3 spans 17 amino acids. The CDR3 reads CASSFLRVTGLNSPLHF. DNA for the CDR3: TGTGCCAGCAGTTTTTTGCGGGTGACAGGGTTGAACTCACCCCTCCACTTT.

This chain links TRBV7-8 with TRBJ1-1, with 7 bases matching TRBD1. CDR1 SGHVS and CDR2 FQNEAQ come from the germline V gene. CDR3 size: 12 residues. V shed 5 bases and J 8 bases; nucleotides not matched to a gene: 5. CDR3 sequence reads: CASSTTGEEAFF. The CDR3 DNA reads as TGTGCCAGCAGCACCACAGGGGAAGAAGCTTTCTTT.

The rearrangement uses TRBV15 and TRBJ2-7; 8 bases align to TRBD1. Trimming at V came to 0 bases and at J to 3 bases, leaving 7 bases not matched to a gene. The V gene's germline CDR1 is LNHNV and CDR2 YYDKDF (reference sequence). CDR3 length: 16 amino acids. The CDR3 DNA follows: TGTGCCACCAGCAGAGATTTGGAGACAGGGGACTACGAGCAGTACTTC. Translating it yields CATSRDLETGDYEQYF. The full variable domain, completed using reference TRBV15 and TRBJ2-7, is DAMVIQNPRYQVTQFGKPVTLSCSQTLNHNVMYWYQQKSSQAPKLLFHYYDKDFNNEADTPDNFQSRRPNTSFCFLDIRSPGLGDTAMYLCATSRDLETGDYEQYFGPGTRLTVT.

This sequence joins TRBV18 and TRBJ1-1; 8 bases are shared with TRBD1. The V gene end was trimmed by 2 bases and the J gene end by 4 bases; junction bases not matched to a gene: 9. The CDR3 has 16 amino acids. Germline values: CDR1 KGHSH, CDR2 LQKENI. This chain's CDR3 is CASSPTQGARGTEAFF. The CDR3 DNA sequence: TGTGCCAGCTCACCAACCCAGGGGGCGCGGGGCACTGAAGCTTTCTTT. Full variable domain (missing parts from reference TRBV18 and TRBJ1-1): NAGVMQNPRHLVRRRGQEARLRCSPMKGHSHVYWYRQLPEEGLKFMVYLQKENIIDESGMPKERFSAEFPKEGPSILRIQQVVRGDSAAYFCASSPTQGARGTEAFFGQGTRLTVV.

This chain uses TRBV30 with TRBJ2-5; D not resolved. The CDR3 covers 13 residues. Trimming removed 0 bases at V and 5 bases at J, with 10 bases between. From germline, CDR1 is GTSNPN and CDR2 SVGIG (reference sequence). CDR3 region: CAWSVRPPETQYF. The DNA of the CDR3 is TGTGCCTGGAGTGTCAGGCCTCCGGAGACCCAGTACTTC.